This paragraph reports one T cell receptor beta chain. The data were taken from a study of OX40 agonist ivuxolimab in advanced cancers. Across the study: Ivuxolimab, an antibody acting as an agonist of OX40 (CD134), was used to treat patients. Partial responses were achieved by three patients: one hepatocellular carcinoma, two cutaneous melanoma.

Produced via immunoSEQ multiplex PCR; TCRdb's table is partial and in-frame only. Of around 100,000 clones listed, 85% to 90% were seen once; the top ten hold around 1.5%. CDR1 and CDR2 from the germline V gene are MGHRA and YSYEKL. The ends were cut back, 0 bases at V and 4 bases at J, with 9 bases in the middle. The CDR3 consists of 14 residues. The sequence was collected from an adult with an advanced solid tumor such as melanoma, head and neck, liver or kidney cancer. The genes are TRBV4-1 and TRBJ1-2; no clear D gene. The sequencing here drew on CD4+ or CD8+ T cells sorted from blood, taken in a trial of the OX40 agonist ivuxolimab. In DNA form, the CDR3 reads TGCGCCAGCAGCCAAGATAGGATCTCCTATGGCTACACCTTC. Its translation is CASSQDRISYGYTF.